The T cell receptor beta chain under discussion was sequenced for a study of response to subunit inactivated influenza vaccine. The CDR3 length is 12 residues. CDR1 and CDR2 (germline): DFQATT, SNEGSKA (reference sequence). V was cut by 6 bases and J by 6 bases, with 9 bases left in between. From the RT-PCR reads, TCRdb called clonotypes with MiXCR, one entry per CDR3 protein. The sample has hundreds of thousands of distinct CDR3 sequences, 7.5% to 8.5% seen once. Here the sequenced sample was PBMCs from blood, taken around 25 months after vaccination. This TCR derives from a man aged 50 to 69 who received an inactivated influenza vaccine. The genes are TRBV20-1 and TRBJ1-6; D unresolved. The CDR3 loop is CSARRVNSPLHF. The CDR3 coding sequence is TGCAGTGCGCGACGGGTTAATTCACCCCTCCACTTT.